This TCR beta chain originates from a study of CD8+ T cells in alopecia areata (dated by TCRdb to the late 2010s). For the study in its entirety: Treated patients were enrolled in an open-label pilot trial of oral tofacitinib at 5 to 10 mg twice daily for moderate-to-severe alopecia areata. Patients stayed on tofacitinib for 6 to 18 months and then had 6 months of follow-up off drug so that delayed response and recurrence could be assessed. For the treated patients, the SALT score, which quantifies what percentage of scalp surface area is affected, served as the measure of disease severity. High-throughput TCRbeta sequencing was used to examine T cell clonal expansion in alopecia areata in both the C3H/HeJ mouse model and human patients. Human TCRbeta sequencing covered scalp tissue and sorted CD4+ and CD8+ peripheral blood T cells from patchy and totalis/universalis alopecia areata patients and healthy controls. Biopsies were taken from tofacitinib-treated patients at baseline and at 4 and 24 weeks of treatment, and a later scalp biopsy was taken in several of the tofacitinib-treated patients. Scalp clonality was compared across normal scalp (n=4), patchy alopecia areata scalp (n=8), and alopecia totalis/universalis scalp (n=8). RNA was extracted with the PAXgene miRNA kit for fixed scalp, the miRNeasy kit for PBMCs, and the RNeasy kit for mouse skin. Amplification of TCRbeta CDR3 regions was done by immunoSEQ multiplex PCR using 35 Vbeta forward primers and 13 Jbeta reverse primers.

In regard to this clone: The specificity of this receptor is unknown. No base qualities exist here, and no much larger clone lies one base off it.

The label giving this sample's time point can be read as: 24 weeks on oral tofacitinib. Per the publication, the treatment or condition label means: oral pan-JAK inhibitor, 5-10 mg twice daily. Lesional scalp punch biopsies and peripheral blood were obtained from alopecia areata patients. After PBMCs were isolated by density centrifugation and stained for CD3, CD4 and CD8, a FACSAria was used to sort CD4+ and CD8+ T cells. The library was built by means of the immunoSEQ multiplex PCR assay. RNA was extracted from all samples and reverse transcribed into cDNA as template for TCR sequencing. First-strand cDNA was synthesized with SuperScript III using a 2:1 mix of oligo-dT and random hexamers. A synthetic immune receptor repertoire was used to measure amplification bias, and any remaining bias was corrected computationally. Turning to the authors' computational methods: Raw reads were preprocessed for error removal, and CDR3 was defined according to IMGT conventions as running from the conserved cysteine to phenylalanine. Clonality was computed by normalizing Shannon entropy by log2 of the number of productive unique TCRs and subtracting the result from 1. Whether each scalp clone was CD4 or CD8 was inferred by checking scalp TCRbeta sequences against the CD4 and CD8 repertoires from sorted blood. Imported from immuneACCESS, the table was reduced by TCRdb to in-frame sequences with V and J called. These copies leave out some clones; in studies compared against another copy, an unresolved V gene accounts for under half, and the cause of the remainder is not known. D and trimming were read from the DNA, whereas the V and J calls and clone size are those reported in that table. This sample comprises 150,000 to 200,000 clones, less than 70% of them detected only once. 13% to 15% of the sample belongs to the ten largest clones.

The CDR3, from cysteine to phenylalanine, totals 15 residues. The entry retains the CDR3 DNA only, 45 bases that are in frame from base 1. V is clipped by 2 bases and J by 5 bases, and the sequence between their germline boundaries is 16 bases long. CDR1 and CDR2, looked up from the germline V gene, are MNHNS and SASEGT. Paper-wide results and their limitations: During tofacitinib treatment, many expanded lesional clones stuck around in both scalp and blood, and this persistence may partly explain why relapse happens after treatment is stopped. Scalp clonality and the number of expanded CD8+ clones among the top 100 scalp clones were significantly decreased by tofacitinib. Because the treated cohort was small and had just a single nonresponder, larger studies are needed to establish links between baseline CD8+ expansion and response. Compared with normal scalp, lesional scalp, particularly in alopecia totalis/universalis, had higher clonality and more expanded CD8+ clones, which suggests antigenic drive. TCR sequences shared between patients were less clear than in mice, possibly partly because of HLA diversity in the patient population. Unlike mouse skin, where gammadelta T cells dominate, normal human skin contains resident alphabeta T cells that get sequenced too, which complicates analysis of the scalp TCR repertoire.

The sequencing here drew on CD4+ T cells sorted from blood, taken at week 24, from a patient treated with tofacitinib. The chain is encoded by TRBV6-1 joined to TRBJ2-7; perhaps TRBD1 is the D gene, with 5 bases matching. The clonotype was recovered from a human donor with alopecia areata. The base sequence is TGTGCCAGCAGTGAAAGGGGAAAGGGTTCCCACGAGCAGTACTTC. Translated, this gives CASSERGKGSHEQYF.